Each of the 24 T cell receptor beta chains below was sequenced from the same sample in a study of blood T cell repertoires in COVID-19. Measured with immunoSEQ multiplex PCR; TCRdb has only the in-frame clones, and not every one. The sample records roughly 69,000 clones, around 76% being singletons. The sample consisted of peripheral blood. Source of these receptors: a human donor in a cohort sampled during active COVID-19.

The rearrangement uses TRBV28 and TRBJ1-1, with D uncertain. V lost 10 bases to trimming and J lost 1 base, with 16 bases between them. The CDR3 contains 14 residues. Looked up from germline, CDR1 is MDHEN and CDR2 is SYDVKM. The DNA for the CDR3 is TGTGCCATTGGCCCCCTCCGGGGGAACACTGAAGCTTTCTTT. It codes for CAIGPLRGNTEAFF. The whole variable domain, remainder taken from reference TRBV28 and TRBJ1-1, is DVKVTQSSRYLVKRTGEKVFLECVQDMDHENMFWYRQDPGLGLRLIYFSYDVKMKEKGDIPEGYSVSREKKERFSLILESASTNQTSMYLCAIGPLRGNTEAFFGQGTRLTVV.

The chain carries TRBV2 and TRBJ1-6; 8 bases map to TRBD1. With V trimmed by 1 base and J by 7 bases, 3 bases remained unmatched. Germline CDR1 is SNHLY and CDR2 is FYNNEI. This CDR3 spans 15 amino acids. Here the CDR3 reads CASSEDRDRNSPLHF. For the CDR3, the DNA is TGTGCCAGCAGTGAAGACCGGGACAGGAATTCACCCCTCCACTTT.

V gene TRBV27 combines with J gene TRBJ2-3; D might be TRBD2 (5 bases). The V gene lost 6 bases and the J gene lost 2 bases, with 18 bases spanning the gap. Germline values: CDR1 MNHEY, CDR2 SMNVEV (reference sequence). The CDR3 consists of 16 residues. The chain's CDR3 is CASSSNPGGPTDTQYF. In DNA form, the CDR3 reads TGTGCCAGCAGCTCTAATCCAGGCGGGCCCACAGATACGCAGTATTTT.

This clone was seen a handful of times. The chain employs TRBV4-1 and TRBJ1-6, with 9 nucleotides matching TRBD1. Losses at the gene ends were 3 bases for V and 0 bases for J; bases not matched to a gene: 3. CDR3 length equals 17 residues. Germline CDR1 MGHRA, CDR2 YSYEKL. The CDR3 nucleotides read TGCGCCAGCAGCCAGGACAGGGGTCGCTCCTATAATTCACCCCTCCACTTT. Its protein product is CASSQDRGRSYNSPLHF.

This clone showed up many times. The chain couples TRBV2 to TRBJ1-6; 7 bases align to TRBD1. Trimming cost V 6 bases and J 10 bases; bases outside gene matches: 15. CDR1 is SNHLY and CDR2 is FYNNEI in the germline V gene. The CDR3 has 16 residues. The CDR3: CASRQGVGQLMSPLHF. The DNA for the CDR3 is TGTGCCAGCAGACAAGGGGTGGGACAGCTGATGTCACCCCTCCACTTT.

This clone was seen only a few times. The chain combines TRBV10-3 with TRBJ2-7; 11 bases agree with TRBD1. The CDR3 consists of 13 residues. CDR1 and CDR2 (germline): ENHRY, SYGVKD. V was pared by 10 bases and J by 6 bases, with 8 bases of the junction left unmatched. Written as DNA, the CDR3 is TGTGCCACAGGGACAGGGGGTAAGGGCGAGCAGTACTTC. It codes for CATGTGGKGEQYF.

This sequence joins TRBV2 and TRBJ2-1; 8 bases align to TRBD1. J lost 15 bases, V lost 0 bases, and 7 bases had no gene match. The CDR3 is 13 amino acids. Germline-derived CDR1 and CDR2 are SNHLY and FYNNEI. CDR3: CASSEAGQGARFF. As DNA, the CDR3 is TGTGCCAGCAGTGAAGCAGGGCAGGGGGCCCGGTTCTTC.

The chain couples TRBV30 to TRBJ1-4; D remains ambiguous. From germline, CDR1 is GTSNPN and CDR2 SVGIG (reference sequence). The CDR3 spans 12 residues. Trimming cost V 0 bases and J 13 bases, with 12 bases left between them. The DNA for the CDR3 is TGTGCCTGGAGTGTTATCCAGAAAAGACTGTTTTTT. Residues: CAWSVIQKRLFF.

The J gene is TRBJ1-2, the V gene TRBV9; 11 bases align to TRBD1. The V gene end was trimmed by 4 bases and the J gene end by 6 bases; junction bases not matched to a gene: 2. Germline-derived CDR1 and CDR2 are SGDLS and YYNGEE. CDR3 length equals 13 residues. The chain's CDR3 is CASSSGQGDGYTF. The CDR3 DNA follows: TGTGCCAGCAGCTCGGGACAGGGGGATGGCTACACCTTC. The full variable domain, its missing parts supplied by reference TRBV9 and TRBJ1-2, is DSGVTQTPKHLITATGQRVTLRCSPRSGDLSVYWYQQSLDQGLQFLIQYYNGEERAKGNILERFSAQQFPDLHSELNLSSLELGDSALYFCASSSGQGDGYTFGSGTRLTVV.

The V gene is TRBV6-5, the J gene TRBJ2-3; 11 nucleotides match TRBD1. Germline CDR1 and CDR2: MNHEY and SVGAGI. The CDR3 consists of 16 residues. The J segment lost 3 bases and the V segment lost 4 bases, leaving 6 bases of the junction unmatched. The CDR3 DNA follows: TGTGCCAGCAGTTCACGGGACAGGGGGTATACAGATACGCAGTATTTT. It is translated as CASSSRDRGYTDTQYF.

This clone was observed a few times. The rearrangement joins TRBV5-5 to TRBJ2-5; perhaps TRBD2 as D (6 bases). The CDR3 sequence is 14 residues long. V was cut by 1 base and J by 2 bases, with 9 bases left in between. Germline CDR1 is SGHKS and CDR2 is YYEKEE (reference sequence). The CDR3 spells CASSLWGVQETQYF. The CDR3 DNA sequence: TGTGCCAGCAGCTTGTGGGGGGTTCAAGAGACCCAGTACTTC.

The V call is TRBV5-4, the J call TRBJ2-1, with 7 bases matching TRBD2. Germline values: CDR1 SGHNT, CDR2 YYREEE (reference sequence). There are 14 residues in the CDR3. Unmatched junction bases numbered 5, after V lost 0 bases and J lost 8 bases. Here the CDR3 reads CASSLDRGVDEQFF. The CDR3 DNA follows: TGTGCCAGCAGCTTGGATCGGGGGGTCGATGAGCAGTTCTTC.

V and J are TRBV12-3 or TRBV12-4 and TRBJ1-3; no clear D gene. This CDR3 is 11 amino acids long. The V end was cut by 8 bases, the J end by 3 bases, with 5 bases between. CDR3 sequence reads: CASFFGNTIYF. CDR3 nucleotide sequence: TGTGCCAGCTTCTTTGGAAACACCATATATTTT.

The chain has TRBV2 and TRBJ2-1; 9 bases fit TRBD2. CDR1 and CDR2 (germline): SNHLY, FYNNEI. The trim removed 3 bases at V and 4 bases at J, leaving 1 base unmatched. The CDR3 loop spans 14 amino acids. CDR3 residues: CASSESGGYNEQFF. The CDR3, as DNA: TGTGCCAGCAGTGAGAGCGGGGGGTACAATGAGCAGTTCTTC. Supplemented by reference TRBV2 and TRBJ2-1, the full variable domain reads EPEVTQTPSHQVTQMGQEVILRCVPISNHLYFYWYRQILGQKVEFLVSFYNNEISEKSEIFDDQFSVERPDGSNFTLKIRSTKLEDSAMYFCASSESGGYNEQFFGPGTRLTVL.

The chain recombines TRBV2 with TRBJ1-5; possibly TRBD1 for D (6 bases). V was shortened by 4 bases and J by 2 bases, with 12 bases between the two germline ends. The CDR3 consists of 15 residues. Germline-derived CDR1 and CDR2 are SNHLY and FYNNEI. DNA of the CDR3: TGTGCCAGCAGTGTGGGGGGGCGAGGCAATCAGCCCCAGCATTTT. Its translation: CASSVGGRGNQPQHF. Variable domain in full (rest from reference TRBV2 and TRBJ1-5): EPEVTQTPSHQVTQMGQEVILRCVPISNHLYFYWYRQILGQKVEFLVSFYNNEISEKSEIFDDQFSVERPDGSNFTLKIRSTKLEDSAMYFCASSVGGRGNQPQHFGDGTRLSIL.

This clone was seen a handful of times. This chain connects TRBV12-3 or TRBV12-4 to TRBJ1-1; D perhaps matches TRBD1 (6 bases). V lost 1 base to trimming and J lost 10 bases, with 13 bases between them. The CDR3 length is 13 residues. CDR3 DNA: TGTGCCAGCAGTTTAGGGATAGGGGGTACAGCTTTCTTT. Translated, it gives CASSLGIGGTAFF.

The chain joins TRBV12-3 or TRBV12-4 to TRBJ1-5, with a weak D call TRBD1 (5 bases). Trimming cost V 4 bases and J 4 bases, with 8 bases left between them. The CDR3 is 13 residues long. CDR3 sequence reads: CASSSDRNQPQHF. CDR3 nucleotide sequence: TGTGCCAGCAGTTCCGACAGAAATCAGCCCCAGCATTTT.

CDR3 residues: CASSQTGGDGYTF. CDR3 bases: TGCGCCAGCAGCCAAACAGGGGGTGATGGCTACACCTTC. The rearrangement uses TRBV4-3 and TRBJ1-2; 8 nucleotides agree with TRBD1. The V gene's germline CDR1 is LGHNA and CDR2 YSLEER. The CDR3 length is 13 residues. Trimming took 2 bases from V and 6 from J; bases not matched to a gene: 2.

This CDR3 is CASSVRTGTGELFF. The CDR3 DNA is TGTGCCAGCAGTGTCCGGACAGGGACCGGGGAGCTGTTTTTT. The chain carries TRBV2 and TRBJ2-2, with TRBD1 identical over 8 bases. The CDR3 is made up of 14 amino acids. V gave up 4 bases and J gave up 5 bases; unmatched junction bases: 3. The germline V gene has CDR1 SNHLY and CDR2 FYNNEI.

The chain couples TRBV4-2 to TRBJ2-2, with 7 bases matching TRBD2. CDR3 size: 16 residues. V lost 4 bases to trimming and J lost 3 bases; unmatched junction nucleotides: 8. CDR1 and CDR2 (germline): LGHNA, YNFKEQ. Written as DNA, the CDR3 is TGTGCCAGCAGCCCAGGATCAGCGGGATACACCGGGGAGCTGTTTTTT. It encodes CASSPGSAGYTGELFF.

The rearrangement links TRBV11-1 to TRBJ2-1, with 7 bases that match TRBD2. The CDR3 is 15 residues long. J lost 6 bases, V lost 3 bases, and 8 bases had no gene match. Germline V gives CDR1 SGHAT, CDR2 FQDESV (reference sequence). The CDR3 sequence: CASSLGGGQGNEQFF. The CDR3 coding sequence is TGTGCCAGCAGCTTGGGGGGAGGGCAGGGCAATGAGCAGTTCTTC.

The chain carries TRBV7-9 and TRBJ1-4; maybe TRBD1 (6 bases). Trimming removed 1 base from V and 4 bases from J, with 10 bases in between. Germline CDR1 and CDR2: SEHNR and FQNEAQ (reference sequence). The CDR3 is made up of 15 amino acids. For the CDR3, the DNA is TGTGCCAGCAGCTTAGGGGGGCTTAATAATGAAAAACTGTTTTTT. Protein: CASSLGGLNNEKLFF.

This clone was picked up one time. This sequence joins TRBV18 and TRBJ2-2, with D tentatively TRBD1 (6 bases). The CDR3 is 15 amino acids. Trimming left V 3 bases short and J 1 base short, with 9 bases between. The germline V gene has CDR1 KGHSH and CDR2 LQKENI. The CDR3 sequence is CASSPQQGNTGELFF. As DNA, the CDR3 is TGTGCCAGCTCACCCCAACAGGGGAACACCGGGGAGCTGTTTTTT.

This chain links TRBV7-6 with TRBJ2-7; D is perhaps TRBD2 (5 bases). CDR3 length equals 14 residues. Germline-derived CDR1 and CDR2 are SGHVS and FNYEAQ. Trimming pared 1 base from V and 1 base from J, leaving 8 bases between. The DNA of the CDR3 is TGTGCCAGCAGCTTAGGGTCGGGATCCTACGAGCAGTACTTC. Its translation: CASSLGSGSYEQYF. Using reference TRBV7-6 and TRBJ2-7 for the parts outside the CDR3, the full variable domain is GAGVSQSPRYKVTKRGQDVALRCDPISGHVSLYWYRQALGQGPEFLTYFNYEAQQDKSGLPNDRFSAERPEGSISTLTIQRTEQRDSAMYRCASSLGSGSYEQYFGPGTRLTVT.